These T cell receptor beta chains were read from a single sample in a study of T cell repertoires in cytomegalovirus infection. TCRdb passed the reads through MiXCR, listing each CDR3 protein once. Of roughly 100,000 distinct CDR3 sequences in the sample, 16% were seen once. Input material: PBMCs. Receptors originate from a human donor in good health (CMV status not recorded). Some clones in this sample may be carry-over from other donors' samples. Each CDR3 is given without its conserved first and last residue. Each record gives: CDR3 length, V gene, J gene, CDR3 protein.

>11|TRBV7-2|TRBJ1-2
ASSPRRAYGYT
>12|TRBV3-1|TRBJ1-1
ASSQTQVNTEAF
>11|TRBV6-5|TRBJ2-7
ASKGQGVDEQY
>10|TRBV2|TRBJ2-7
ASSDTGTAPN
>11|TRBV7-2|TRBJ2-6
ASRAPGANVLT
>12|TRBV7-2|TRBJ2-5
ASSFPDREETQY
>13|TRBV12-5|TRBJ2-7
ASGFLPGQIYEQY
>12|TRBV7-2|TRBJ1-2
ASSLVSGNYGYT
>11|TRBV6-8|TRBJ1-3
ASGGSPGNTIY
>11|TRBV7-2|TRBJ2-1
ASSLSHIREQF
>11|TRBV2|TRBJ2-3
ASSEGGADTQY
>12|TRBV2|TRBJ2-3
ASIGKVLAVTQY
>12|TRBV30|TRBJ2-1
AWSDDSSYNEQF
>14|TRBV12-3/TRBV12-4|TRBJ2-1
ASSPPRQLINNEQF
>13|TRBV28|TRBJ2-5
ASSFLFRNQETQY
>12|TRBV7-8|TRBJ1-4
ASSFGRWNEKLF
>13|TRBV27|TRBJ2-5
ASSLGDRGRETQY
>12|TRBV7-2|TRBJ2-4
ASSRPPVGNIQY
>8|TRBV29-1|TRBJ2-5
SVTEETQY
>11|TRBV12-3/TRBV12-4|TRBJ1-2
ASSLGSGYGYT
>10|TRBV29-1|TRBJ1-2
SVETGGPGYT
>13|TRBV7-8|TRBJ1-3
ASSLDRISGNTIY
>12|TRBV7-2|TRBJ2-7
ASSLRIARDEQY
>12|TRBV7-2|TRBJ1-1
ASSLRGVGTEAF
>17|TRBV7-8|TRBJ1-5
ASSISGTGYFGSNQPQH
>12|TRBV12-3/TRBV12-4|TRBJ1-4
ASSRTGGNEKLF